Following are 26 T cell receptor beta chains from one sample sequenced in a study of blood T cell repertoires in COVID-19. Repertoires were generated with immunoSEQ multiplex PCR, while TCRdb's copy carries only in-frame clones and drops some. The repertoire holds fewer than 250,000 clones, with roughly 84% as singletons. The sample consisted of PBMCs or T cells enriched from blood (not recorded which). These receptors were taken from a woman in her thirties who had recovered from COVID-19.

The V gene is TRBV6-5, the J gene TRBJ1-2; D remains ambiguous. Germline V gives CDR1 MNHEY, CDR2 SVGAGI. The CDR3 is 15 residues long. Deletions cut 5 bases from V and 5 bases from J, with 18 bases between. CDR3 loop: CASSSQTPGLYGYTF. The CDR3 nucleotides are TGTGCCAGCAGTAGCCAGACTCCTGGTCTATATGGCTACACCTTC.

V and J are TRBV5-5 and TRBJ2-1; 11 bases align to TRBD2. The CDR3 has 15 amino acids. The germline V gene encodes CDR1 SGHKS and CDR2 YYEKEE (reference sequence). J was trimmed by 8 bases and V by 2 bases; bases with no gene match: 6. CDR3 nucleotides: TGTGCCAGCAGCTTCAGTCCTAGCGGGAGGTATGAGCAGTTCTTC. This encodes CASSFSPSGRYEQFF.

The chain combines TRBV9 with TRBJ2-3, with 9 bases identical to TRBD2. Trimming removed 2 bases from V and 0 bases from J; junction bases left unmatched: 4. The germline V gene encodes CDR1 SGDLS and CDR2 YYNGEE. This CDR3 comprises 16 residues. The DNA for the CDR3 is TGTGCCAGCAGCGTTGGGACTAGCAGTAGCACAGATACGCAGTATTTT. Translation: CASSVGTSSSTDTQYF.

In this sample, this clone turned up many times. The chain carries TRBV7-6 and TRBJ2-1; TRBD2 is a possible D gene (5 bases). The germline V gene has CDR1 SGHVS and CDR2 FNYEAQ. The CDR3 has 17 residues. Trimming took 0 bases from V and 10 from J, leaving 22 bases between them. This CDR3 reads CASSLASQRRALSEQFF. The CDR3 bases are TGTGCCAGCAGCTTAGCAAGCCAGCGGAGAGCCTTATCAGAGCAGTTCTTC.

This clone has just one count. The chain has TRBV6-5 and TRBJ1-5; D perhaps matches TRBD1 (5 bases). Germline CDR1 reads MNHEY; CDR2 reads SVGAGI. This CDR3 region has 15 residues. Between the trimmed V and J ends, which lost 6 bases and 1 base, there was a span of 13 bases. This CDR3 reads CASRGEDLSNQPQHF. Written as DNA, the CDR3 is TGTGCCAGCAGGGGGGAGGACCTAAGCAATCAGCCCCAGCATTTT.

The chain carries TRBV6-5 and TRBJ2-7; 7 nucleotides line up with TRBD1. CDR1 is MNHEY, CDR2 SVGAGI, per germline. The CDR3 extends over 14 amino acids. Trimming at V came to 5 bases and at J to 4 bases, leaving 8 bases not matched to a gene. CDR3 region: CASSRDRESYEQYF. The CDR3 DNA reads TGTGCCAGCAGTAGAGACAGGGAGTCTTACGAGCAGTACTTC.

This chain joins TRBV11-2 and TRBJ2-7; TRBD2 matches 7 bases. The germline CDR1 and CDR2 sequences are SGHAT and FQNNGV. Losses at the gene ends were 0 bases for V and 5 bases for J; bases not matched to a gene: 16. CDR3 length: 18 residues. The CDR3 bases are TGTGCCAGCAGCTTAGATCCGTATAGGCGGGGGTTGAGGGACGAGCAGTACGTC. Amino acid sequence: CASSLDPYRRGLRDEQYV.

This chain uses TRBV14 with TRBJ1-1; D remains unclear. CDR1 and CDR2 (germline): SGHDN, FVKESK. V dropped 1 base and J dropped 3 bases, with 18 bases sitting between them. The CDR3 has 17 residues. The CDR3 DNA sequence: TGTGCCAGCAGCCAAGCCCGCCTGGTCGGGAGGTACACTGAAGCTTTCTTT. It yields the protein CASSQARLVGRYTEAFF.

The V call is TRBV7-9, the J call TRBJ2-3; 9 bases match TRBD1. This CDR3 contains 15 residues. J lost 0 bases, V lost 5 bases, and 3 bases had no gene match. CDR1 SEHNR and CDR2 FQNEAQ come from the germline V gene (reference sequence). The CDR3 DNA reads TGTGCCAGCAGCCTGGGACAGGGCAGCACAGATACGCAGTATTTT. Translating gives CASSLGQGSTDTQYF.

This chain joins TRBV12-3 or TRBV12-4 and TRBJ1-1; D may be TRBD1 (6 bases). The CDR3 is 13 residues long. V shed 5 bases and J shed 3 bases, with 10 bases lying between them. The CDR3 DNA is TGTGCCAGCAGTACAACAGGGTACACTGAAGCTTTCTTT. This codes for CASSTTGYTEAFF.

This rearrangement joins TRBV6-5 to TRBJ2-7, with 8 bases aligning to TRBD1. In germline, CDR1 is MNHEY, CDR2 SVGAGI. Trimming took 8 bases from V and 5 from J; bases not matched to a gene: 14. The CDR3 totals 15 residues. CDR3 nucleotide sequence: TGTGCCAGCGGCGTACTTCAGGGGGCTATAAACGAGCAGTACGTC. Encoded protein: CASGVLQGAINEQYV.

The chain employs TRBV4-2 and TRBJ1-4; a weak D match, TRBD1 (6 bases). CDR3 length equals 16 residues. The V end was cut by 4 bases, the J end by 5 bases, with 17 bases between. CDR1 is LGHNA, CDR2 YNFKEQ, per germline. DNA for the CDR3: TGTGCCAGCAGCCTTAGTACGCAGGGGTGGAATGAAAAACTGTTTTTT. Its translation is CASSLSTQGWNEKLFF.

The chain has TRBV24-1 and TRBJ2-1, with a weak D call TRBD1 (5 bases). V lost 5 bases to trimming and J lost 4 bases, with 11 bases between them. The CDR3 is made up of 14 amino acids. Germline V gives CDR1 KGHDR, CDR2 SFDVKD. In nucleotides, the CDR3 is TGTGCCACCAGTGCCCCTGACAGTTACAATGAGCAGTTCTTC. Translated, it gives CATSAPDSYNEQFF.

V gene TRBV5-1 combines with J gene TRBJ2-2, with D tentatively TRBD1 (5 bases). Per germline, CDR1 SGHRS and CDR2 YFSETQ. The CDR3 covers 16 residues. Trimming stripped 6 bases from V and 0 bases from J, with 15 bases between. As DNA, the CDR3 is TGCGCCAGCACTGAGACAGTCGGCTCGAACACCGGGGAGCTGTTTTTT. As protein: CASTETVGSNTGELFF.

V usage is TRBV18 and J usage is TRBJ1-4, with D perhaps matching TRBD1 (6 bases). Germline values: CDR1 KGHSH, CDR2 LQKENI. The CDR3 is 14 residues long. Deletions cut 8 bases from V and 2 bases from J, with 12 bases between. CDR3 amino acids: CASARQATNEKLFF. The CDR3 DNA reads TGTGCCAGCGCCAGACAGGCGACTAATGAAAAACTGTTTTTT.

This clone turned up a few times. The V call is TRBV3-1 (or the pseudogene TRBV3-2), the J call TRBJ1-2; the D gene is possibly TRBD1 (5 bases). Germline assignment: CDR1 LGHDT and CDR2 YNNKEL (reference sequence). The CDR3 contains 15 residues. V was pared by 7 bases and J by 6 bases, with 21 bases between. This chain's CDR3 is CASTPTRGVGNGYTF. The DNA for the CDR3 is TGTGCCAGCACCCCCACCCGGGGGGTCGGCAATGGCTACACCTTC.

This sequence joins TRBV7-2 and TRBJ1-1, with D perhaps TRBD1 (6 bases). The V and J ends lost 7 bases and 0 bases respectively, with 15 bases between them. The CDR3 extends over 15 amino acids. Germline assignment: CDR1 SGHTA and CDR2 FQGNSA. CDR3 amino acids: CASTQRGLMNTEAFF. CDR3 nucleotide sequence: TGTGCCAGCACCCAAAGGGGGTTAATGAACACTGAAGCTTTCTTT.

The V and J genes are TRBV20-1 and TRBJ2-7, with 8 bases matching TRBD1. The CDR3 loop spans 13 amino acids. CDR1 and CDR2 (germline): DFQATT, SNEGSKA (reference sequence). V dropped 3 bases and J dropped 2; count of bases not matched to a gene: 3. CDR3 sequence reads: CSASPQGAYEQYF. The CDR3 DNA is TGCAGTGCTAGTCCACAGGGGGCCTACGAGCAGTACTTC.

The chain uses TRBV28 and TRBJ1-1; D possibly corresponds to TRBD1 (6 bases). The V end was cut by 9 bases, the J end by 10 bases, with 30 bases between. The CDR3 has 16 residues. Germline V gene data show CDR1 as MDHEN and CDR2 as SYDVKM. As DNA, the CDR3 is TGTGCCAGTCAAACTTGGGCAGAGGGGGTCAAAGCGAGAGCTTTCTTT. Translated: CASQTWAEGVKARAFF.

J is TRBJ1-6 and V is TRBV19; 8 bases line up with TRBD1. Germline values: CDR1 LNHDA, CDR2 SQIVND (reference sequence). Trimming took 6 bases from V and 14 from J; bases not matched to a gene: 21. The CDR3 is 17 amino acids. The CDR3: CASSTRALTGDLKALHF. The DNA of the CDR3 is TGTGCCAGTAGCACTAGGGCTTTGACAGGGGATTTAAAGGCCCTCCACTTT.

The CDR3 DNA is TGTGCCAGCAGTGAAGGGGACAGGGCTCCGACTAATGAAAAACTGTTTTTT. It translates to CASSEGDRAPTNEKLFF. The chain recombines TRBV2 with TRBJ1-4; TRBD1 aligns across 9 bases. V trimming: 1 base; J trimming: 2 bases; junction bases outside the gene matches: 5. Germline CDR1 reads SNHLY; CDR2 reads FYNNEI. This CDR3 is 17 amino acids long.

Here the CDR3 reads CASSRDSLTGREQYF. In nucleotides, the CDR3 is TGTGCCAGCAGTCGGGACAGTCTCACCGGGCGGGAGCAGTACTTC. The gene calls are TRBV6-5 and TRBJ2-7; TRBD1 agrees at 7 bases. Unmatched junction bases numbered 14, after V lost 5 bases and J lost 7 bases. This CDR3 is 15 amino acids long. Germline V lookup: CDR1 MNHEY, CDR2 SVGAGI.

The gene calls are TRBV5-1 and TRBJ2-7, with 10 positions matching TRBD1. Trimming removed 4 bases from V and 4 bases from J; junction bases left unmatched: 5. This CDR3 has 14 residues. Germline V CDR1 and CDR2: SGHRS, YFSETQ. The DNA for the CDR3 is TGCGCCAGCAGCCGTGGGACAGGGGTTTACGAGCAGTACGTC. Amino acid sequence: CASSRGTGVYEQYV.

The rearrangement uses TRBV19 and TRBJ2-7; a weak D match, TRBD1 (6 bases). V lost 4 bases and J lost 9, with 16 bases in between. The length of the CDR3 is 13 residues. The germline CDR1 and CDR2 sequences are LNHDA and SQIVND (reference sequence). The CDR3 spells CASSRDTSATQYV. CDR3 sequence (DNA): TGTGCCAGTAGTAGGGACACCTCTGCAACGCAGTACGTC.

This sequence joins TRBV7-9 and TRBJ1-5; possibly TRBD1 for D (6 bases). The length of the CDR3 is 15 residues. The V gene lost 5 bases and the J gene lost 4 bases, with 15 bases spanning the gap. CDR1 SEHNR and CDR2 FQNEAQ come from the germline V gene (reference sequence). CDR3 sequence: CASSPTGSINQPQHF. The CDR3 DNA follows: TGTGCCAGCAGCCCAACAGGGTCAATTAATCAGCCCCAGCATTTT.

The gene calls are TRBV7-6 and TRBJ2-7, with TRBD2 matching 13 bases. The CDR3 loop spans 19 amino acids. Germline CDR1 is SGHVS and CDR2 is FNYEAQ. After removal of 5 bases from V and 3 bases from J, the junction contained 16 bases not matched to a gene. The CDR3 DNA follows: TGTGCCAGCAGCCCCCCCTACAGGACTAGCGGGAGCCAGGTCTACGAGCAGTACTTC. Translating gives CASSPPYRTSGSQVYEQYF.